The rows below give T cell receptor beta chains drawn from one sample of a study of blood T cell repertoires in COVID-19. Produced via immunoSEQ multiplex PCR; TCRdb's table is partial and in-frame only. The sample contains 110,000 or so clones, 80% to 90% of which appear only once. The specimen was peripheral blood. The origin of the receptors is a man between 70 and 80 years old with active or convalescent COVID-19. The CDR3 runs from the conserved cysteine through the conserved F or W. A D gene is named only where the DNA matches it firmly. Only part of the rows carry a size: once, few, many, or a class if the clone is expanded.

v_call	clone_size	j_call	d_call	cdr3_aa	cdr3_nt
TRBV19	NA	TRBJ1-2	NA	CASAPSQDVPGDGYTF	TGTGCCAGTGCCCCCTCCCAAGACGTCCCCGGGGATGGCTACACCTTC
TRBV30	NA	TRBJ1-1	TRBD1	CAGQGNTEAFF	TGTGCCGGACAGGGGAACACTGAAGCTTTCTTT
TRBV5-1	NA	TRBJ2-5	TRBD2	CASSLATSGSYETQYF	TGCGCCAGCAGCTTGGCCACTAGCGGGAGTTATGAGACCCAGTACTTC
TRBV29-1	NA	TRBJ2-7	TRBD1	CSVEGQAPYEQYF	TGCAGCGTTGAGGGACAGGCCCCCTACGAGCAGTACTTC
TRBV11-2	NA	TRBJ2-5	NA	CASSSGDQETQYF	TGTGCCAGCAGCTCAGGGGACCAAGAGACCCAGTACTTC
TRBV19	NA	TRBJ2-2	NA	CASSIRLGNTGELFF	TGTGCCAGTAGTATCCGGCTAGGAAACACCGGGGAGCTGTTTTTT
TRBV28	NA	TRBJ1-5	NA	CATRTIGQPQHF	TGTGCCACCCGGACTATCGGCCAGCCCCAGCATTTT
TRBV7-8	once	TRBJ1-6	NA	CASSLADRNSPLHF	TGTGCCAGCAGCTTGGCGGACAGAAATTCACCCCTCCACTTT
TRBV15	few	TRBJ2-3	TRBD1	CATSSTMGQGTDTQYF	TGTGCCACCAGCTCCACCATGGGACAGGGTACAGATACGCAGTATTTT
TRBV7-2	NA	TRBJ1-5	NA	CASSPQPGTADQPQHF	TGTGCCAGCAGCCCTCAGCCCGGGACTGCAGATCAGCCCCAGCATTTT
TRBV18	NA	TRBJ2-7	TRBD1	CASSPPGTGDIYEQYF	TGTGCCAGCTCACCCCCCGGGACAGGGGATATCTACGAGCAGTACTTC
TRBV11-2	NA	TRBJ2-3	NA	CASSLGIATDTQYF	TGTGCCAGCAGCTTAGGGATAGCAACAGATACGCAGTATTTT
TRBV7-9	NA	TRBJ2-5	TRBD1	CASSSGQGFVTQYF	TGTGCCAGCAGCTCGGGACAGGGATTTGTGACCCAGTACTTC
TRBV4-2	NA	TRBJ2-2	TRBD2	CASSQEGTSGANTGELFF	TGTGCCAGCAGCCAAGAGGGGACTAGCGGAGCGAACACCGGGGAGCTGTTTTTT
TRBV5-1	NA	TRBJ2-5	TRBD2	CASSFSSGSQETQYF	TGCGCCAGCAGCTTCTCTAGCGGGAGTCAAGAGACCCAGTACTTC
TRBV6-5	NA	TRBJ1-2	NA	CASSPHLGLEGYTF	TGTGCCAGCAGTCCCCACCTGGGGCTGGAAGGCTACACCTTC
TRBV12-1	NA	TRBJ2-1	NA	CASSPHRDIDYNEQFF	TGTGCCAGCAGCCCCCACCGGGACATTGATTACAATGAGCAGTTCTTC
TRBV5-5	NA	TRBJ1-2	NA	CASSLLAGLGANYGYTF	TGTGCCAGCAGCTTGTTGGCAGGGCTAGGAGCTAACTATGGCTACACCTTC
TRBV7-9	NA	TRBJ2-7	TRBD2	CASSIREDSWYEQYF	TGTGCCAGCAGTATACGGGAGGACTCGTGGTACGAGCAGTACTTC
TRBV5-5	NA	TRBJ2-1	TRBD2	CAGSLASGTGWEQFF	TGTGCCGGCAGCTTGGCTAGCGGGACGGGATGGGAGCAGTTCTTC
TRBV24-1	NA	TRBJ2-1	TRBD2	CATSDLWTSGNYNEQFF	TGTGCCACCAGTGACCTTTGGACTAGCGGGAACTACAATGAGCAGTTCTTC
TRBV7-2	NA	TRBJ1-5	NA	CASSSRGLSNQPQHF	TGTGCCAGCAGCTCTAGGGGGTTAAGCAATCAGCCCCAGCATTTT
TRBV15	NA	TRBJ1-5	NA	CATSRVHFTPDQPQHF	TGTGCCACCAGCAGAGTTCATTTCACACCAGATCAGCCCCAGCATTTT
TRBV6-5	NA	TRBJ2-2	TRBD1	CASSTTGGGELFF	TGTGCCAGCAGTACTACAGGGGGCGGGGAGCTGTTTTTT
TRBV11-2	NA	TRBJ1-6	TRBD1	CASSLGDRGYNSPLHF	TGTGCCAGCAGCTTAGGGGACAGGGGGTATAATTCACCCCTCCACTTT
TRBV28	once	TRBJ2-7	TRBD2	CASSSILAGVGEQYF	TGTGCCAGCAGTTCCATACTAGCGGGAGTTGGGGAGCAGTACTTC
TRBV5-6	NA	TRBJ2-1	NA	CASTREEFF	TGTGCCAGCACCCGCGAGGAGTTCTTC